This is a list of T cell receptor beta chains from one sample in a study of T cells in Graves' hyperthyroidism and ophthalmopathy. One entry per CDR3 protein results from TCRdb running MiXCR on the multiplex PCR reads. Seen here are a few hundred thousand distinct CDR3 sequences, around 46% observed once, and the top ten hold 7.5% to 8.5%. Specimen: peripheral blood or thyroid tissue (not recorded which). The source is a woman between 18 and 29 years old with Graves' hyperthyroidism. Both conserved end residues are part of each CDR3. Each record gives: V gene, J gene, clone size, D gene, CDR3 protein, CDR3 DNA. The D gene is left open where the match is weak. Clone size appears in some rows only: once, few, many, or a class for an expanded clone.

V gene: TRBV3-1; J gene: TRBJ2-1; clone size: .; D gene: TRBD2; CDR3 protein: CASSQEERGVKVF; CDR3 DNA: TGTGCCAGCAGCCAAGAGGAGCGGGGGGTAAAGGTCTTC
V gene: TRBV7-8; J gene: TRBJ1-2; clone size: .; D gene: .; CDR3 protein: CASSLSQNYGYTF; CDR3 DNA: TGTGCCAGCAGCTTGAGCCAGAACTATGGCTACACCTTC
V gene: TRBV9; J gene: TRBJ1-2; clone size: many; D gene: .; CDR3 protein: CASSGYRYYGYTF; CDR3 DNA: TGTGCCAGCAGCGGCTACAGATACTATGGCTACACCTTC
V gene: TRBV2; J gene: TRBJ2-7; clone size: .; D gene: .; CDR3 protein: CASSYFAFEQYF; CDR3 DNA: TGTGCCAGCTCCTACTTTGCCTTCGAGCAGTACTTC
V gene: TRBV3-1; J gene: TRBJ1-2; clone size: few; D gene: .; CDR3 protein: CASSQDRSRDYGYTF; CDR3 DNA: TGTGCCAGCAGCCAAGATCGTAGTAGAGACTATGGCTACACCTTC
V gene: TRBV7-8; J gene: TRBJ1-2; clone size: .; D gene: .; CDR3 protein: CASSFYICSPGTGGKANYGYTF; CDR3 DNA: .
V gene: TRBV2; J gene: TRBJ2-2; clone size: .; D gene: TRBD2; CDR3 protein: CASSATRGLAEFGGELFF; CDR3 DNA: TGTGCCAGCAGTGCTACCAGGGGACTAGCGGAGTTCGGCGGAGAGCTGTTTTTT
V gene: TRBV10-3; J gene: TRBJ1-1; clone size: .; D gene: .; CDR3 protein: CASSEAPGYGVDTEAFF; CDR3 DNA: TGTGCCAGCAGTGAAGCGCCCGGATATGGGGTGGACACTGAAGCTTTCTTT
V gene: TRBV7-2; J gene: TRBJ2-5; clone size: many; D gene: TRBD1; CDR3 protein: CASSLENNRGQETQYF; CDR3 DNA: TGTGCCAGCAGCTTAGAGAACAACAGGGGACAAGAGACCCAGTACTTC
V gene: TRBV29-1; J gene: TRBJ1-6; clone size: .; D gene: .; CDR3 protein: CSVEDHGWQSALHF; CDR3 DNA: TGCAGCGTTGAAGATCATGGGTGGCAATCAGCCCTCCACTTT
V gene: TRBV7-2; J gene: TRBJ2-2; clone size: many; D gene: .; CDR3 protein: CASSFLRGTGELFF; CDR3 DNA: TGTGCCAGCAGCTTTCTGAGGGGGACCGGGGAGCTGTTTTTT
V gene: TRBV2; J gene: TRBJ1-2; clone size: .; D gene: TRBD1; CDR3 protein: CAISPRTGAGYTF; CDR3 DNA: TGTGCCATCAGTCCCCGGACAGGTGCAGGCTACACCTTC
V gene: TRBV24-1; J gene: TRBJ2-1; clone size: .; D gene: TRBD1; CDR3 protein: CATRSRQGPYNEQFF; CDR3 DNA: TGTGCCACCAGATCACGACAGGGACCCTACAATGAGCAGTTCTTC
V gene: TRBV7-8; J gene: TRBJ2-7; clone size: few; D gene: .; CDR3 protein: CASSLGRVVGEQYF; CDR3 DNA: TGTGCCAGCAGCTTAGGTCGGGTTGTCGGGGAGCAGTACTTC
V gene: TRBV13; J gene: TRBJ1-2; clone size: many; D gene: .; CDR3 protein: CASSLGDVMTNYGYTF; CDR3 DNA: TGTGCCAGCAGCTTAGGGGACGTCATGACGAACTATGGCTACACCTTC
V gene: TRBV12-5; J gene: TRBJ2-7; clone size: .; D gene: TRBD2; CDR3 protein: CASGLVETTSGYEQYF; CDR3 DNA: TGTGCTAGTGGTTTGGTAGAAACGACTAGCGGATACGAGCAGTACTTC
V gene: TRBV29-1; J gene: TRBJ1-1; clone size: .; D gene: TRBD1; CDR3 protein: CSSPEGASNTEAFF; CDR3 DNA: TGCAGCTCACCCGAGGGGGCATCGAACACTGAAGCTTTCTTT
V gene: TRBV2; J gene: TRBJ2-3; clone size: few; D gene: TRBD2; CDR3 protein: CATQATSGRPDTQYF; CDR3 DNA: TGTGCCACACAGGCGACTAGCGGGAGGCCAGATACGCAGTATTTT
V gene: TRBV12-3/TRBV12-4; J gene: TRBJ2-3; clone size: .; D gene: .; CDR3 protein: CASNLGTTDAQYF; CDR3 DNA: TGTGCCAGCAACCTTGGGACGACAGATGCGCAGTATTTT
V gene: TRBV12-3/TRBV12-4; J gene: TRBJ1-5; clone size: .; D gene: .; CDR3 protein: CASSRDRGVSNQPQHF; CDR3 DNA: TGTGCCAGCAGCAGGGATCGGGGAGTAAGCAATCAGCCCCAGCATTTT
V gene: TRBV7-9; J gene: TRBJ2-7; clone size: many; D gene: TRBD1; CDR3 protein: CASSPRQGAENEQYF; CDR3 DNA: TGTGCCAGCAGCCCCCGACAGGGGGCAGAAAACGAGCAGTACTTC
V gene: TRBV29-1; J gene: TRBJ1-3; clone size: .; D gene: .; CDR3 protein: CSVVVGSSGNTIYF; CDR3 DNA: TGCAGCGTTGTTGTGGGGAGCTCTGGAAACACCATATATTTT
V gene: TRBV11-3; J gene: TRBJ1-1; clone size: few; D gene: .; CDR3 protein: CASNVGPYTEAFF; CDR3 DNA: TGTGCCAGCAACGTAGGCCCGTACACTGAAGCTTTCTTT
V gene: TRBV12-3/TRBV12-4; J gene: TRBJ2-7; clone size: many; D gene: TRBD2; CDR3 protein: CASSMSGRVWYEQYF; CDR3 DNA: TGTGCCAGCAGTATGAGCGGGAGGGTTTGGTACGAGCAGTACTTC
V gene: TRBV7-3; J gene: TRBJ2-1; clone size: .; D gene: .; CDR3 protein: CASSPGPINEQFF; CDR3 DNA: TGTGCCAGCAGCCCGGGACCGATCAATGAGCAGTTCTTC
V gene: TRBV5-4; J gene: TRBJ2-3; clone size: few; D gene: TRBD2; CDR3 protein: CASSLGTGTSGTDTQYF; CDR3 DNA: TGTGCCAGCAGCTTGGGGACCGGGACTAGCGGCACAGATACGCAGTATTTT
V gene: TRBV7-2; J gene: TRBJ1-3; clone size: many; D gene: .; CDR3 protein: CASSLEGSSGNTIYF; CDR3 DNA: TGCGCCAGCAGCTTGGAGGGTAGCTCTGGAAACACCATATATTTT
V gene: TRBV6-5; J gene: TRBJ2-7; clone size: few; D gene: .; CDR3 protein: CASIMGFGYEQYF; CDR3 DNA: TGTGCCAGTATAATGGGATTCGGCTACGAGCAGTACTTC
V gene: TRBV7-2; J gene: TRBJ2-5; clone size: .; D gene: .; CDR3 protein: CASSLEGMEETQYF; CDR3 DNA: TGTGCCAGCAGCTTAGAGGGGATGGAAGAGACCCAGTACTTC
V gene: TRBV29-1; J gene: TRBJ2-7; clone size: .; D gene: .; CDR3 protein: CSQVAEWPYEQYF; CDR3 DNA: TGCAGCCAGGTAGCGGAGTGGCCCTACGAGCAGTACTTC
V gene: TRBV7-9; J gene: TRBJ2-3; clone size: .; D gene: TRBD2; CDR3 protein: CASSLRQRGDTDTQYF; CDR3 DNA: TGTGCCAGCAGCTTGCGGCAGCGGGGGGACACAGATACGCAGTATTTT
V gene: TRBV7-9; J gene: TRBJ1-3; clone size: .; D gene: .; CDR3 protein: CASRYAADSPGNTIYF; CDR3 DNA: TGTGCCAGCAGGTATGCCGCGGACAGTCCTGGAAACACCATATATTTT
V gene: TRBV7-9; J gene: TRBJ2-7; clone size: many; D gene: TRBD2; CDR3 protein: CASSLTWTSYEQYF; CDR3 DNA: TGTGCCAGCAGCTTAACCTGGACTAGCTACGAGCAGTACTTC
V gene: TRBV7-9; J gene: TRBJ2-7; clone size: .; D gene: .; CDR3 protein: CASSVSEGANEQYF; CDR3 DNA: TGTGCCAGCAGCGTTTCCGAAGGGGCCAACGAGCAGTACTTC
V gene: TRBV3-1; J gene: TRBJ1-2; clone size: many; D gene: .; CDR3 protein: CASSQADESGYTF; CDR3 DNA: TGTGCCAGCAGCCAAGCGGATGAGAGTGGCTACACCTTC
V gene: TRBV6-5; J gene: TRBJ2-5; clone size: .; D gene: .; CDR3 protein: CASSYSVTAQETQYF; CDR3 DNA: TGTGCCAGCAGTTACTCGGTAACAGCACAAGAGACCCAGTACTTC
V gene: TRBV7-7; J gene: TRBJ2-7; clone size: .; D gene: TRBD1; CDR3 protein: CASSKGTGGTYEQYF; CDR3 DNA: TGTGCTAGCAGCAAAGGGACAGGGGGCACCTACGAGCAGTACTTC
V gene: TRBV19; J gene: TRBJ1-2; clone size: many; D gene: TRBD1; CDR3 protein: CASSRTGLYGYTF; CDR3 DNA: TGTGCCAGTAGCCGGACAGGGCTCTATGGCTACACCTTC
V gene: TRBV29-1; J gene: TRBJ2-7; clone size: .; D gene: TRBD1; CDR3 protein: CSARQGGQQYF; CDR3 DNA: TGCAGCGCTAGACAGGGGGGGCAGCAGTACTTC
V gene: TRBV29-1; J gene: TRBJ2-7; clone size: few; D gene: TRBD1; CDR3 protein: CSARQGGEQYF; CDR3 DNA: TGCAGCGCTAGACAGGGGGGCGAGCAGTACTTC
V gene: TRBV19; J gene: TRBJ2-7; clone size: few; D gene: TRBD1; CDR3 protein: CASSATGQGSYEQYF; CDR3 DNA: TGTGCCAGTAGTGCCACGGGACAGGGTTCCTACGAGCAGTACTTC
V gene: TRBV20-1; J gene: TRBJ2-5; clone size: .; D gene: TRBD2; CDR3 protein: CRGGTSGSETQYF; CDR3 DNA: TGCAGGGGTGGGACTAGCGGGAGTGAGACCCAGTACTTC
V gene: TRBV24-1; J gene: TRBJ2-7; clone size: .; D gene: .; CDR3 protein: CATKHREGTYEQYF; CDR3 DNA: TGTGCCACCAAGCACAGGGAAGGAACCTACGAGCAGTACTTC
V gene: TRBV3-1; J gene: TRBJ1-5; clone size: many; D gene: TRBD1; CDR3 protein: CASSQGTGVNQPQHF; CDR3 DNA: TGTGCCAGCAGCCAAGGGACAGGGGTGAACCAGCCCCAGCATTTT
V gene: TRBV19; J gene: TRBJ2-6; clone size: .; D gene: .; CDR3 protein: CASVPGAGANVLTF; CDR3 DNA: TGTGCCAGTGTACCCGGGGCCGGGGCCAACGTCCTGACTTTC
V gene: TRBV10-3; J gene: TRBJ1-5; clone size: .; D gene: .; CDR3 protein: CAISETQRGQETQHF; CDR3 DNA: TGTGCCATCAGTGAGACCCAAAGGGGCCAAGAGACCCAGCATTTT
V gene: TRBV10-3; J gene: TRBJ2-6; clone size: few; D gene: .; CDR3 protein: CAISESGRGSYVLTF; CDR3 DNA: TGTGCCATCAGTGAGTCGGGTCGCGGGTCCTACGTCCTGACTTTC
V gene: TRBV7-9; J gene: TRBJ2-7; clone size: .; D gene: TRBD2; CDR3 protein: CASSQDQGLANYYEQYF; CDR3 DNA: TGTGCCAGCAGCCAAGATCAGGGACTAGCGAACTACTACGAGCAGTACTTC
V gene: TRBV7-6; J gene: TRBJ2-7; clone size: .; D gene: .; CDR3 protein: CASSQVRASDNYEQYF; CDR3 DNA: TGTGCCAGCAGCCAAGTAAGGGCTAGCGACAACTACGAGCAGTACTTC
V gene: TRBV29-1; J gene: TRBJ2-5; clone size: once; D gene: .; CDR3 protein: CSSPPGTQETQYF; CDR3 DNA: TGCAGCTCCCCGCCAGGGACGCAAGAGACCCAGTACTTC
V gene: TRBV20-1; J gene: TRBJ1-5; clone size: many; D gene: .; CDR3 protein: CSASLVGGNQPQHF; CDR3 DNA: TGCAGTGCTAGTCTTGTGGGCGGCAATCAGCCCCAGCATTTT
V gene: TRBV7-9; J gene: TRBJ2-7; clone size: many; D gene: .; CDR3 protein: CASSRDTYEQYF; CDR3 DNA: TGTGCCAGCAGCAGGGACACCTACGAGCAGTACTTC
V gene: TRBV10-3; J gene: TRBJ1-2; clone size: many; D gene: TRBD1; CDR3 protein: CAISGGQGHGYTF; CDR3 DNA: TGTGCCATCAGTGGCGGACAGGGACATGGCTACACCTTC